This T cell receptor (beta chain) was recorded in a study of Graves' ophthalmopathy and Graves' hyperthyroidism. Germline V gene sequence: CDR1 MGHRA, CDR2 YSYEKL. Trimming removed 1 base at V and 0 bases at J, with 10 bases between. CDR3 length: 16 amino acids. This clonotype appeared many times. The sequenced template was RNA, covering the TCR beta CDR3 region. The first-round RT-PCR employed HTBI primers together with the Qiagen OneStep RT-PCR kit. A multiplex PCR was then performed as the second round. One entry per CDR3 protein results from TCRdb running MiXCR on the multiplex PCR reads. There are about 1.1 million distinct CDR3 sequences in the sample; 35% to 40% occur only once, and over 8.5% lies in the top ten.

Source material: peripheral blood or thyroid tissue (not recorded which). The V gene is TRBV4-1, the J gene TRBJ1-5, with D hard to call. This receptor was obtained from an adult man with Graves' hyperthyroidism. The CDR3: CASSQGGGISNQPQHF. CDR3 DNA: TGCGCCAGCAGCCAAGGTGGCGGAATTAGCAATCAGCCCCAGCATTTT.